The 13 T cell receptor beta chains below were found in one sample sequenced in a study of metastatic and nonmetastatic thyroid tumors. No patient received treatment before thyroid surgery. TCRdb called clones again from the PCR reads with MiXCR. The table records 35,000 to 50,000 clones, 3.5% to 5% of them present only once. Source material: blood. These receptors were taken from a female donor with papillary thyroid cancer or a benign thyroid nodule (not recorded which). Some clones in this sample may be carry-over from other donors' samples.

CDR3 sequence: CASSQVDLLQSRGEQYF. The CDR3 DNA sequence: TGCGCCAGCAGCCAAGTAGACCTGCTACAGAGCCGGGGGGAGCAGTACTTC. The genes are TRBV4-1 and TRBJ2-7; D perhaps matches TRBD2 (6 bases). The CDR3 has 17 residues. Between the trimmed V and J ends, which lost 1 base and 7 bases, there was a span of 23 bases. Germline CDR1 and CDR2: MGHRA and YSYEKL.

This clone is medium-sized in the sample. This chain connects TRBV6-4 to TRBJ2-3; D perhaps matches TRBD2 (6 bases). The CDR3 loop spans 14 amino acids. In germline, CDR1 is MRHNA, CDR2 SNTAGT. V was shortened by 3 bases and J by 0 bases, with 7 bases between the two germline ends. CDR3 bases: TGTGCCAGCAGTGAAAGCGGGAGCACAGATACGCAGTATTTT. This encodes CASSESGSTDTQYF.

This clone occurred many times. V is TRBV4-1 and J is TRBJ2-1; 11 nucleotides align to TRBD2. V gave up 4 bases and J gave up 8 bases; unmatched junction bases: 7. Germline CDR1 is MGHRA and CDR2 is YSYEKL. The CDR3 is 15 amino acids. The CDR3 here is CASSLRLAGLDEQFF. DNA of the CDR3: TGCGCCAGCAGCCTAAGACTAGCGGGACTAGATGAGCAGTTCTTC.

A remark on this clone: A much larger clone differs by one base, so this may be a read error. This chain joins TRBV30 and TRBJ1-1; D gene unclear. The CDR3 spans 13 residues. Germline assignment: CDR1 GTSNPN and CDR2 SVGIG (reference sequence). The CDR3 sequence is CAWRAQANNEAFF. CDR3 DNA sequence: TGTGCCTGGAGAGCTCAGGCGAACAATGAAGCTTTCTTT. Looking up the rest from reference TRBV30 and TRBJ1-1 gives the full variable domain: SQTIHQWPATLVQPVGSPLSLECTVEGTSNPNLYWYRQAAGRGLQLLFYSVGIGQISSEVPQNLSASRPQDRQFILSSKKLLLSDSGFYLCAWRAQANNEAFFGQGTRLTVV.

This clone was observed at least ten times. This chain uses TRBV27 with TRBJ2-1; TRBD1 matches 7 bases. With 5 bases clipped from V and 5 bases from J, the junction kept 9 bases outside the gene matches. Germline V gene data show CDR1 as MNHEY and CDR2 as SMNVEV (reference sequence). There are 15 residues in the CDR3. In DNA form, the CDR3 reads TGTGCCAGCAGTCTGGGACAGAGGACACACAATGAGCAGTTCTTC. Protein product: CASSLGQRTHNEQFF.

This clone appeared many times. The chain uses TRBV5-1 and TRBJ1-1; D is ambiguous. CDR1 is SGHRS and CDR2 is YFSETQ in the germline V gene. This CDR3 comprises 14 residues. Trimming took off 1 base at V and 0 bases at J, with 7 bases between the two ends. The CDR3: CASSLNWVNTEAFF. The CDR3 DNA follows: TGCGCCAGCAGCTTGAATTGGGTGAACACTGAAGCTTTCTTT.

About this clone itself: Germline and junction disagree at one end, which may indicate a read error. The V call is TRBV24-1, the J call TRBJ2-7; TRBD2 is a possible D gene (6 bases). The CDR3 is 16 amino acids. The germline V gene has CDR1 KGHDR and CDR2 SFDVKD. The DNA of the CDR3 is TGTGGCACCAGTGATCATGGGAAAGGAGGGGAGTACGAGCAGTACTTC. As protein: CGTSDHGKGGEYEQYF.

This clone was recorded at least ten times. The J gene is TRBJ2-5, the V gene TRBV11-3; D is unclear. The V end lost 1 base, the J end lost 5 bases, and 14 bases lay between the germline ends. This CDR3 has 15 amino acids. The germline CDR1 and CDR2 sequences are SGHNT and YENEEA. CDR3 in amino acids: CASSLVGSSLETQYF. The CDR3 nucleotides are TGTGCCAGCAGCTTAGTGGGCAGCAGCTTGGAGACCCAGTACTTC. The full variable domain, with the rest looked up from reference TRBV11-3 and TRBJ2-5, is EAGVVQSPRYKIIEKKQPVAFWCNPISGHNTLYWYLQNLGQGPELLIRYENEEAVDDSQLPKDRFSAERLKGVDSTLKIQPAELGDSAVYLCASSLVGSSLETQYFGPGTRLLVL.

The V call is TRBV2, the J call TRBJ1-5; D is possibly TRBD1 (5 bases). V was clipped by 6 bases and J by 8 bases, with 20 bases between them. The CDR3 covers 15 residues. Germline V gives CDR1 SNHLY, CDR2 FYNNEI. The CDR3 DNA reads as TGTGCCAGCAGGCCCCAGGGAGGATTAAATAAGCCCCAGCATTTT. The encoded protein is CASRPQGGLNKPQHF.

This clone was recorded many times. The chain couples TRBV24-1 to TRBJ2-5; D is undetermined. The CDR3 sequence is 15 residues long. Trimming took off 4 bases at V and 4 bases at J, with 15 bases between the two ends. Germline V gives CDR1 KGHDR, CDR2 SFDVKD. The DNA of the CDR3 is TGTGCCACCAGTGACCCAGTCCCTGGACGAGAGACCCAGTACTTC. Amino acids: CATSDPVPGRETQYF.

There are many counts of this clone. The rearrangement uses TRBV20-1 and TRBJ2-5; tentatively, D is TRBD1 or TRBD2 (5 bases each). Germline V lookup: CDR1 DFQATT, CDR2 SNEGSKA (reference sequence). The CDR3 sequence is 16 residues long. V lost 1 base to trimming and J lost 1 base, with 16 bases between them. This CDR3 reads CSARVRHRGRQETQYF. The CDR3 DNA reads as TGCAGTGCTAGAGTTAGGCACCGGGGCCGCCAAGAGACCCAGTACTTC.

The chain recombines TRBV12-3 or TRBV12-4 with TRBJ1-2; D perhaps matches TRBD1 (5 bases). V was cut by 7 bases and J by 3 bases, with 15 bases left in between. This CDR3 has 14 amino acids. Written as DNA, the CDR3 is TGTGCCAGCACCCCGACCCGGGACTACTATGGCTACACCTTC. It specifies CASTPTRDYYGYTF.

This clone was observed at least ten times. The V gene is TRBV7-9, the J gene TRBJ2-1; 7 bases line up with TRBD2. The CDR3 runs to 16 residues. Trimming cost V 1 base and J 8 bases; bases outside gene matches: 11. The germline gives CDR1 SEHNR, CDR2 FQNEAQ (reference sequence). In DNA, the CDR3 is TGTGCCAGCAGCTTAGTGGGGGAGGGGCTCGGGGATGAGCAGTTCTTC. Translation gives CASSLVGEGLGDEQFF.